Presented here are 26 T cell receptor beta chains from one specimen sequenced in a study of blood T cell repertoires in COVID-19. Sequencing was performed with immunoSEQ multiplex PCR; in TCRdb, only in-frame clones are kept and a portion is missing. The sample gives about 220,000 clones, 82% of which show up once; 5.2% is in the top ten. Sequenced material: peripheral blood. The receptors originated from a woman aged 70-85 years with COVID-19, enrolled during active disease.

The chain is built from TRBV11-2 and TRBJ1-1, with 11 bases fitting TRBD1. The germline gives CDR1 SGHAT, CDR2 FQNNGV. This CDR3 is built from 18 residues. Losses at the gene ends were 4 bases for V and 5 bases for J; bases not matched to a gene: 15. The CDR3 DNA reads TGTGCCAGCAGCTCGAGTGGACAGGGGGCAATATTCCGGACTGAAGCTTTCTTT. As protein: CASSSSGQGAIFRTEAFF. The whole variable domain, filled in from reference TRBV11-2 and TRBJ1-1, reads EAGVAQSPRYKIIEKRQSVAFWCNPISGHATLYWYQQILGQGPKLLIQFQNNGVVDDSQLPKDRFSAERLKGVDSTLKIQPAKLEDSAVYLCASSSSGQGAIFRTEAFFGQGTRLTVV.

As regards this clone: Because it lacks the conserved phenylalanine or tryptophan at the end, this CDR3 is likely a read error. This chain joins TRBV19 and TRBJ1-2; D gene ambiguous. The CDR3 is 13 residues long. Trimming pared 3 bases from V and 2 bases from J, leaving 7 bases between. Germline lookup yields CDR1 LNHDA and CDR2 SQIVND (reference sequence). In nucleotides, the CDR3 is TGTGCCAGTAGTATCGAGGTCAACTATGGCTACACCCTC. Its protein is CASSIEVNYGYTL.

The table lists this clone with a few counts. The chain combines TRBV7-2 with TRBJ2-1; D perhaps matches TRBD2 (5 bases). The CDR3 is 15 amino acids. Germline CDR1 SGHTA, CDR2 FQGNSA. Between the trimmed V and J ends, which lost 1 base and 4 bases, there was a span of 11 bases. CDR3 nucleotide sequence: TGTGCCAGCAGCTTAGGTGCAGCGGAGTACAATGAGCAGTTCTTC. This encodes CASSLGAAEYNEQFF.

This clone was found a few times. The chain is built from TRBV2 and TRBJ1-5; 9 bases are shared with TRBD1. The CDR3 totals 15 residues. The germline CDR1 and CDR2 sequences are SNHLY and FYNNEI. Germline trimming cut 6 bases from V and 0 bases from J; bases unmatched to any gene: 3. The CDR3 DNA follows: TGTGCCAGCAGGGGACAGGGCCCTAGCAATCAGCCCCAGCATTTT. This gives the protein CASRGQGPSNQPQHF.

The chain recombines TRBV7-3 with TRBJ2-2; perhaps TRBD2 as D (6 bases). CDR1 SGHTA and CDR2 FQGTGA come from the germline V gene. V gave up 4 bases and J gave up 7 bases, with 16 bases separating them. This CDR3 contains 15 residues. CDR3 protein: CASSSTEGLGGELFF. As DNA, the CDR3 is TGTGCCAGCAGCTCAACGGAGGGGTTGGGCGGGGAGCTGTTTTTT.

The V and J genes are TRBV5-1 and TRBJ2-2; 8 positions match TRBD1. The CDR3 is made up of 15 amino acids. CDR1 and CDR2 (germline): SGHRS, YFSETQ. V trimming: 4 bases; J trimming: 7 bases; junction bases outside the gene matches: 9. The CDR3 protein is CASSASQGAVGELFF. DNA for the CDR3: TGCGCCAGCAGCGCATCCCAGGGGGCAGTCGGGGAGCTGTTTTTT.

V usage is TRBV6-6 and J usage is TRBJ1-6; no clear D. There are 11 residues in the CDR3. The V and J ends lost 7 bases and 14 bases respectively, with 12 bases between them. Germline V gene lookup returns CDR1 MNHNY and CDR2 SVGAGI (reference sequence). The chain's CDR3 is CASNTAATLHF. In DNA, the CDR3 is TGTGCCAGCAATACAGCGGCAACCCTCCACTTT.

This rearrangement joins TRBV19 to TRBJ1-1, with TRBD1 as a possible D gene (6 bases). Germline loops: CDR1 LNHDA, CDR2 SQIVND (reference sequence). V was trimmed by 5 bases and J by 0 bases, leaving 16 bases between them. The CDR3 is 16 residues long. DNA for the CDR3: TGTGCCAGTAGTCCTCCCGGTAGGGGGTTGAACACTGAAGCTTTCTTT. This encodes CASSPPGRGLNTEAFF.

V gene TRBV6-2 or TRBV6-3 combines with J gene TRBJ1-2, with a weak D call TRBD1 (5 bases). Germline CDR1 MNHEY, CDR2 SVGEGT. V was shortened by 5 bases and J by 8 bases, with 12 bases between the two germline ends. CDR3 length equals 12 residues. The CDR3 sequence: CASSTDTGGYTF. As DNA, the CDR3 is TGTGCCAGCAGTACGGACACCGGCGGCTACACCTTC.

About this clone: The same CDR3 arises from other DNA sequences in this sample as well. The chain joins TRBV4-1 to TRBJ1-6; 9 bases are a match to TRBD1. CDR1 is MGHRA and CDR2 is YSYEKL in the germline V gene. The CDR3 consists of 15 residues. The V gene end was trimmed by 3 bases and the J gene end by 9 bases; junction bases not matched to a gene: 6. The CDR3 here is CASSQVTGGGSPLHF. As DNA, the CDR3 is TGCGCCAGCAGCCAGGTAACAGGGGGCGGTTCACCCCTCCACTTT.

In the case of this clone: In the same sample, other DNA sequences code for this CDR3. The chain has TRBV9 and TRBJ1-2; D not resolved. Germline lookup yields CDR1 SGDLS and CDR2 YYNGEE. The CDR3 consists of 12 residues. V was clipped by 2 bases and J by 7 bases, with 9 bases between them. The CDR3: CASSVVGGGYTF. CDR3 nucleotides: TGTGCCAGCAGCGTTGTAGGCGGTGGCTACACCTTC.

The rearrangement joins TRBV18 to TRBJ2-1, with TRBD2 matching over 15 bases. CDR1 and CDR2 from the germline V gene are KGHSH and LQKENI. J lost 9 bases, V lost 3 bases, and 6 bases had no gene match. This CDR3 has 16 amino acids. CDR3 amino acids: CASSPSGLAGGVEQFF. CDR3 sequence (DNA): TGTGCCAGCTCACCCTCCGGACTAGCGGGAGGGGTTGAGCAGTTCTTC.

In its sample, this clone was seen once. Here the CDR3 reads CASSIEGGPNQPQHF. CDR3 nucleotide sequence: TGTGCCAGTAGTATCGAGGGAGGTCCTAATCAGCCCCAGCATTTT. V and J are TRBV19 and TRBJ1-5; no clear D. V lost 3 bases and J lost 4, with 13 bases in between. The CDR3 spans 15 residues. Germline-derived CDR1 and CDR2 are LNHDA and SQIVND (reference sequence).

J is TRBJ2-7 and V is TRBV5-4, with 9 bases matching TRBD1. CDR3 length: 14 residues. The ends lost 4 bases at V and 4 bases at J; junction bases unmatched: 6. Germline CDR1 is SGHNT and CDR2 is YYREEE (reference sequence). DNA of the CDR3: TGTGCCAGCAGCAAACAGGGGGCGGTTTACGAGCAGTACTTC. The encoded protein is CASSKQGAVYEQYF.

V and J are TRBV7-2 and TRBJ2-3; 10 nucleotides align to TRBD2. The length of the CDR3 is 17 residues. Germline V gene lookup returns CDR1 SGHTA and CDR2 FQGNSA. The V gene end was trimmed by 5 bases and the J gene end by 0 bases; junction bases not matched to a gene: 8. CDR3 bases: TGTGCCAGCAGCCCGGGACTAGCGAGGGTTAGCACAGATACGCAGTATTTT. It specifies CASSPGLARVSTDTQYF.

The chain combines TRBV7-7 with TRBJ2-5; the D gene is possibly TRBD2 (5 bases). The V end lost 4 bases, the J end lost 0 bases, and 12 bases lay between the germline ends. Germline V gene sequence: CDR1 SSHAT, CDR2 FNYEAQ (reference sequence). This CDR3 comprises 15 residues. CDR3 sequence (DNA): TGTGCCAGCAGCTCAAGGACTCGAGACCAAGAGACCCAGTACTTC. Amino acid sequence: CASSSRTRDQETQYF.

This sequence joins TRBV18 and TRBJ1-4; D is unresolved. The germline V and J ends were trimmed by 6 bases and 4 bases, with 6 bases remaining between them. CDR1 is KGHSH and CDR2 is LQKENI in the germline V gene. This CDR3 has 12 amino acids. This CDR3 is CASSADNEKLFF. The CDR3 region has the DNA TGTGCCAGCTCCGCAGATAATGAAAAACTGTTTTTT.

The chain links TRBV4-3 to TRBJ2-3; D remains ambiguous. Trimming took off 0 bases at V and 7 bases at J, with 17 bases between the two ends. Germline CDR1 is LGHNA and CDR2 is YSLEER. The CDR3 has 16 residues. The CDR3 nucleotides are TGCGCCAGCAGCCAAGAAGCCGCGGTCCGTTACCATACGCAGTATTTT. Protein sequence: CASSQEAAVRYHTQYF.

CDR3 residues: CASSLGLSGNTIYF. The DNA for the CDR3 is TGTGCCAGCAGCTTGGGCCTCTCTGGAAACACCATATATTTT. The rearrangement uses TRBV7-9 and TRBJ1-3; D unresolved. The CDR3 totals 14 residues. V was shortened by 3 bases and J by 0 bases, with 6 bases between the two germline ends. The germline V gene encodes CDR1 SEHNR and CDR2 FQNEAQ (reference sequence). Variable domain in full (rest from reference TRBV7-9 and TRBJ1-3): DTGVSQNPRHKITKRGQNVTFRCDPISEHNRLYWYRQTLGQGPEFLTYFQNEAQLEKSRLLSDRFSAERPKGSFSTLEIQRTEQGDSAMYLCASSLGLSGNTIYFGEGSWLTVV.

This clone was detected only a few times. The rearrangement links TRBV24-1 to TRBJ2-7; D is undetermined. CDR1 and CDR2 from the germline V gene are KGHDR and SFDVKD. This CDR3 has 13 amino acids. V lost 9 bases and J 1 base, leaving 12 bases between the germline ends. The DNA for the CDR3 is TGTGCCACCGCAGATCAGGCGTCCTACGAGCAGTACTTC. Translation gives CATADQASYEQYF.

This chain connects TRBV5-6 to TRBJ2-3, with D possibly TRBD1 on 6 matching bases. Trimming pared 1 base from V and 1 base from J, leaving 16 bases between. The CDR3 covers 17 residues. Germline V gives CDR1 SGHDT, CDR2 YYEEEE. CDR3 region: CASSLYRESDGTDTQYF. Here the CDR3 DNA reads TGTGCCAGCAGCTTGTACAGGGAATCTGACGGCACAGATACGCAGTATTTT.

The chain links TRBV30 to TRBJ2-2; D unresolved. Trimming took 3 bases from V and 4 from J, leaving 9 bases between them. CDR3 length: 13 residues. Per the germline V gene, CDR1 is GTSNPN and CDR2 is SVGIG (reference sequence). This chain's CDR3 is CAWSSSGTGELFF. In nucleotides, the CDR3 is TGTGCCTGGAGCTCCTCGGGCACCGGGGAGCTGTTTTTT. The whole variable domain, filled in from reference TRBV30 and TRBJ2-2, reads SQTIHQWPATLVQPVGSPLSLECTVEGTSNPNLYWYRQAAGRGLQLLFYSVGIGQISSEVPQNLSASRPQDRQFILSSKKLLLSDSGFYLCAWSSSGTGELFFGEGSRLTVL.

The genes are TRBV30 and TRBJ1-1, with D maybe TRBD1 (5 bases). The CDR3 length is 11 residues. Deletions cut 5 bases from V and 5 bases from J, with 9 bases between. Germline V CDR1 and CDR2: GTSNPN, SVGIG (reference sequence). For the CDR3, the DNA is TGTGCCTGGCGGACAAAGACTGAAGCTTTCTTT. Protein product: CAWRTKTEAFF.

The rearrangement links TRBV28 to TRBJ2-3; D unresolved. The CDR3 consists of 14 residues. Germline V gives CDR1 MDHEN, CDR2 SYDVKM. V gave up 2 bases and J gave up 6 bases, with 12 bases separating them. The CDR3 DNA follows: TGTGCCAGCAGTTTAGCCCATCGGTCGGATACGCAGTATTTT. The encoded protein is CASSLAHRSDTQYF.

With respect to this clone: The junction shows a germline mismatch at one end, possibly a read error. The chain is built from TRBV18 and TRBJ1-6; 10 bases map to TRBD1. CDR1 is KGHSH, CDR2 LQKENI, per germline. The CDR3 sequence is 15 residues long. CDR3 nucleotide sequence: TGTGCCAGCTCCCCACTGGGACAGGGGAATTCACCCCTCCACTTT. Its translation: CASSPLGQGNSPLHF. Together with reference TRBV18 and TRBJ1-6, the CDR3 gives the full variable domain: NAGVMQNPRHLVRRRGQEARLRCSPMKGHSHVYWYRQLPEEGLKFMVYLQKENIIDESGMPKERFSAEFPKEGPSILRIQQVVRGDSAAYFCASSPLGQGNSPLHFGNGTRLTVT.

This sequence joins TRBV10-3 and TRBJ2-2; D is perhaps TRBD2 (5 bases). CDR1 ENHRY and CDR2 SYGVKD come from the germline V gene. The CDR3 spans 15 residues. V was shortened by 2 bases and J by 4 bases, with 11 bases between the two germline ends. CDR3: CAISEEGPSTGELFF. DNA of the CDR3: TGTGCCATCAGTGAGGAGGGCCCCTCCACCGGGGAGCTGTTTTTT.